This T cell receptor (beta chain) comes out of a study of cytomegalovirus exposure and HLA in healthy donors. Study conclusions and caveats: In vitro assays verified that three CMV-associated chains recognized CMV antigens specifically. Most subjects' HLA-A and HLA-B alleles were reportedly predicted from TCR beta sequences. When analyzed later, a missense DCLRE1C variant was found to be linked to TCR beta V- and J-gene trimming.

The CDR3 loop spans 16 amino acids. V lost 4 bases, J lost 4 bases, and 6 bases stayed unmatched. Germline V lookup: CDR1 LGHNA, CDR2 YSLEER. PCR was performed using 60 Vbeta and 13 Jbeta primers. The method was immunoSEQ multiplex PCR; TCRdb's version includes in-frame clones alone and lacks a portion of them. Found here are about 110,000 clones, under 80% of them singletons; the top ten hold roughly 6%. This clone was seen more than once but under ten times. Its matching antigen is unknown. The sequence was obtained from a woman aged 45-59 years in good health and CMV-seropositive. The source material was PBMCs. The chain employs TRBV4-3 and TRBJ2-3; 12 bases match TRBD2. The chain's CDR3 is CASSPLLAGGSDTQYF. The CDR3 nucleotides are TGCGCCAGCAGCCCGTTACTAGCGGGGGGATCAGATACGCAGTATTTT.